This TCR beta chain was recorded in a study of read filtering for tumor transcriptome and immune sequencing. From approximately 400 ng of RNA, a library with molecular barcoded alpha/delta and beta/gamma adaptors was made. From the reads, TCRdb called clonotypes with MiXCR, one entry per CDR3 protein. The table has approximately 90,000 distinct CDR3 sequences, roughly 12% seen once. This clonotype has a count of ten or more. Sampling of bone marrow took place during active disease in every patient. Germline CDR1 reads MDHEN; CDR2 reads SYDVKM. The CDR3 length is 12 residues. Deletions cut 5 bases from V and 2 bases from J, with 4 bases between.

Sequencing was carried out using a population of CD138-negative cells sorted from bone marrow. The clonotype comes from a donor aged 40 or over with multiple myeloma. This rearrangement joins TRBV28 to TRBJ2-1; the D is unclear. CDR3 region: CASSPTYNEQFF. The DNA of the CDR3 is TGTGCCAGCAGTCCTACCTACAATGAGCAGTTCTTC.